This TCR beta chain was identified during a study of CD8+ T cells in alopecia areata. As to treatment: oral pan-JAK inhibitor, 5-10 mg twice daily. Germline assignment: CDR1 SGHRS and CDR2 YFSETQ. Trimming took 4 bases from V and 7 from J, leaving 9 bases between them. The CDR3 is 12 amino acids. Extraction of RNA preceded its reverse transcription into cDNA, which served as the sequencing template. Clones were sequenced by immunoSEQ multiplex PCR, and TCRdb holds only the in-frame ones, with some missing. The data show around 160,000 clones, approximately 60% seen once. This receptor was taken from a human donor with alopecia areata. V gene TRBV5-1 combines with J gene TRBJ2-1; maybe TRBD1 (6 bases). This sample comprised CD4+ T cells sorted from blood, obtained at week 24, from a patient treated with tofacitinib. The CDR3 DNA follows: TGCGCCAGCAGCAGCAGGGGTAATGAGCAGTTCTTC. Its translation: CASSSRGNEQFF.